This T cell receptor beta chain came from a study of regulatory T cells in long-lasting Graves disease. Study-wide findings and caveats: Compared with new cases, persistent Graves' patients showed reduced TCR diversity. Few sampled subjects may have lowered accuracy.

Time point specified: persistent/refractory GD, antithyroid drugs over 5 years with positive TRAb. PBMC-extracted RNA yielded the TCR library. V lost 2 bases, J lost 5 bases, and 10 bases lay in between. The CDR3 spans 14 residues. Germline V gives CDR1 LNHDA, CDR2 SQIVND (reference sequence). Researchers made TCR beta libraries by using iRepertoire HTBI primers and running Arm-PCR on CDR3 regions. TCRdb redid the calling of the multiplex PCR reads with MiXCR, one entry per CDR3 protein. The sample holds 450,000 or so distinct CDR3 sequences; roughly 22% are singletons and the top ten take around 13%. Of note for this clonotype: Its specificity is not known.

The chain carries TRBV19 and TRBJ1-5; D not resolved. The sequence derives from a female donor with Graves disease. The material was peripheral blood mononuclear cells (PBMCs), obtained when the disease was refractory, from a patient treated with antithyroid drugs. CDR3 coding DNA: TGTGCCAGTAGTATATCTCGTGGGGATCAGCCCCAGCATTTT. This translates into CASSISRGDQPQHF.